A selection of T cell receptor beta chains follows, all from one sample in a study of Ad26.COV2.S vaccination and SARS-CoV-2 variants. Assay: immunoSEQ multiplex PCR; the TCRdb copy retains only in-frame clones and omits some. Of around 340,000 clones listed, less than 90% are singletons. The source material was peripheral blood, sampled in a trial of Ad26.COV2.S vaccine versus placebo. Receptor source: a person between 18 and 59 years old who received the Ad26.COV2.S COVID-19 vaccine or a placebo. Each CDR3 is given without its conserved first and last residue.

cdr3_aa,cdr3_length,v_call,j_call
SARDAGELF,9,TRBV29-1,TRBJ2-2
ASSQGSSRSYNEQF,14,TRBV14,TRBJ2-1
ASSLTIGVEAF,11,TRBV14,TRBJ1-1
SASKSAATQETQY,13,TRBV20-1,TRBJ2-5
ASSSKRINSNQPQH,14,TRBV28,TRBJ1-5
ASSLDRGNTEAF,12,TRBV4-2,TRBJ1-1
ASSEGPSMNTEAF,13,TRBV7-3,TRBJ1-1
ASSLRDRGREKLF,13,TRBV5-1,TRBJ1-4
ASSPGAPEAF,10,TRBV18,TRBJ1-1
SASFVSGGYNEQF,13,TRBV20-1,TRBJ2-1
ASSLDLNTEAF,11,TRBV14,TRBJ1-1
ATTPDPTGELF,11,TRBV15,TRBJ2-2
SVAGFNQPQH,10,TRBV29-1,TRBJ1-5
ASSLEGLEKLF,11,TRBV5-1,TRBJ1-4
ASSLLAGASGELF,13,TRBV7-2,TRBJ2-2